The 26 T cell receptor beta chains below come from one sample, sequenced in a study of beta chain features in type 1 diabetes. cDNA synthesis used the whole RNA isolate, giving expressed TCRB sequences. Measured with immunoSEQ multiplex PCR; TCRdb has only the in-frame clones, and not every one. The data show 30,000 to 40,000 clones, with 50% to 75% seen just once and around 2% held by the top ten. The source material was Tregs from blood. These receptors were obtained from a woman in her twenties or thirties in good health.

CDR3 in DNA: TGTGCCAGTAGTCATTCGGGGAGGGCCTACAATGAGCAGTTCTTC. It yields the protein CASSHSGRAYNEQFF. This rearrangement joins TRBV19 to TRBJ2-1, with TRBD2 matching over 7 bases. Germline V gene sequence: CDR1 LNHDA, CDR2 SQIVND (reference sequence). V was pared by 5 bases and J by 2 bases, with 6 bases of the junction left unmatched. CDR3 size: 15 residues. Using reference TRBV19 and TRBJ2-1 for the parts outside the CDR3, the full variable domain is DGGITQSPKYLFRKEGQNVTLSCEQNLNHDAMYWYRQDPGQGLRLIYYSQIVNDFQKGDIAEGYSVSREKKESFPLTVTSAQKNPTAFYLCASSHSGRAYNEQFFGPGTRLTVL.

The sample holds a few counts of this clone. This rearrangement joins TRBV19 to TRBJ2-1; 10 bases align to TRBD2. The junction had 9 bases not matched to a gene; V was cut back by 5 bases and J by 5 bases. Germline lookup yields CDR1 LNHDA and CDR2 SQIVND (reference sequence). The CDR3 totals 16 residues. CDR3 DNA: TGTGCCAGTAGTGTGCTAGCGGGAGTTTGGGACAATGAGCAGTTCTTC. It specifies CASSVLAGVWDNEQFF.

This clone was seen just once. This chain connects TRBV6-1 to TRBJ2-5; 9 bases are shared with TRBD2. This CDR3 comprises 16 residues. Germline V lookup: CDR1 MNHNS, CDR2 SASEGT. V lost 4 bases and J lost 2; bases outside the gene matches: 8. This CDR3 is CASSAGVLAGQETQYF. In DNA, the CDR3 is TGTGCCAGCAGTGCGGGGGTTCTAGCGGGACAAGAGACCCAGTACTTC.

In regard to this clone: The junction and the germline gene differ at one end; a read error may be behind it. The chain employs TRBV7-8 and TRBJ2-7; weak D call: TRBD2 (5 bases). CDR3 length: 13 amino acids. The germline CDR1 and CDR2 sequences are SGHVS and FQNEAQ. The CDR3 DNA reads as TGTGCCAGCAGCTCCCCCCCGGGATACGAGCGGTACTTC. This codes for CASSSPPGYERYF.

The chain links TRBV30 to TRBJ1-3; no definite D call. Trimming removed 2 bases from V and 0 bases from J, with 8 bases in between. Germline CDR1 is GTSNPN and CDR2 is SVGIG (reference sequence). CDR3 length: 14 amino acids. CDR3 bases: TGTGCCTGGAGTCCCCCTCGCTCTGGAAACACCATATATTTT. It yields the protein CAWSPPRSGNTIYF.

This clone occurred once. This chain connects TRBV7-3 to TRBJ2-5; D tentatively reads TRBD1 or TRBD2 (5 bases each). Germline V gene lookup returns CDR1 SGHTA and CDR2 FQGTGA. The CDR3 consists of 14 residues. Between the trimmed V and J ends, which lost 5 bases and 7 bases, there was a span of 17 bases. The DNA of the CDR3 is TGTGCCAGCAGCCTAAGGGGTGGGAGCGGGACCCAGTACTTC. Amino acids: CASSLRGGSGTQYF.

This clone is a singleton in its sample. The V gene is TRBV4-1, the J gene TRBJ2-5; 7 nucleotides line up with TRBD1. In germline, CDR1 is MGHRA, CDR2 YSYEKL. The V segment lost 0 bases and the J segment 9 bases; nucleotides outside the gene matches: 7. There are 14 residues in the CDR3. CDR3 in DNA: TGCGCCAGCAGCCAAGACCGACAGGGAAGGGCCCAGTACTTC. The encoded protein is CASSQDRQGRAQYF.

V and J are TRBV6-5 and TRBJ1-6; 7 positions match TRBD1. Germline V gives CDR1 MNHEY, CDR2 SVGAGI. CDR3 length: 13 residues. Losses at the gene ends were 6 bases for V and 4 bases for J; bases not matched to a gene: 0. The CDR3 nucleotides are TGTGCCAGCAGGACAGGGTATAATTCACCCCTCCACTTT. Translating it yields CASRTGYNSPLHF.

The CDR3 nucleotides are TGTGCCAGCAGTGTCCCCAGATTTCGGGACAGGCTCGTTTCGCAAGAGACCCAGTACTTC. Translation gives CASSVPRFRDRLVSQETQYF. This chain joins TRBV6-1 and TRBJ2-5, with TRBD1 matching over 8 bases. Germline V gives CDR1 MNHNS, CDR2 SASEGT. The CDR3 totals 20 residues. Trimming cost V 4 bases and J 2 bases; bases outside gene matches: 21.

The chain has TRBV2 and TRBJ1-5; tentatively, D is TRBD1 (6 bases). This CDR3 contains 13 residues. Per germline, CDR1 SNHLY and CDR2 FYNNEI. V was clipped by 4 bases and J by 7 bases, with 11 bases between them. CDR3 nucleotide sequence: TGTGCCAGCAGTGGGGGGCCGGGGCAGCCCCAGCATTTT. Translation gives CASSGGPGQPQHF.

Of note for this clone: At one of its ends the junction is not consistent with the germline gene, which may arise from a read error. The rearrangement uses TRBV7-2 and TRBJ2-7; TRBD2 agrees at 10 bases. Germline values: CDR1 SGHTA, CDR2 FQGNSA. The CDR3 totals 15 residues. The CDR3 DNA follows: TGTGCCAGCGGATTTGTAGCGGGAGGCTCCCACGAGCAGTACTTC. This codes for CASGFVAGGSHEQYF.

J is TRBJ2-7 and V is TRBV6-1; tentatively, D is TRBD1 (6 bases). V was trimmed by 2 bases and J by 4 bases, leaving 15 bases between them. The CDR3 spans 15 residues. Germline lookup yields CDR1 MNHNS and CDR2 SASEGT. The CDR3 DNA is TGTGCCAGCAGTGAATGGGACAAGGACGCGTACGAGCAGTACTTC. This encodes CASSEWDKDAYEQYF.

V and J are TRBV9 and TRBJ2-5, with 10 nucleotides matching TRBD1. This CDR3 contains 17 residues. Germline assignment: CDR1 SGDLS and CDR2 YYNGEE. The V gene end was trimmed by 1 base and the J gene end by 0 bases; junction bases not matched to a gene: 6. This CDR3 reads CASSVWGTGAYQETQYF. The CDR3 DNA is TGTGCCAGCAGCGTATGGGGGACAGGGGCCTACCAAGAGACCCAGTACTTC.

The chain carries TRBV5-6 and TRBJ2-3; 10 bases are a match to TRBD2. Germline CDR1 is SGHDT and CDR2 is YYEEEE. With V trimmed by 2 bases and J by 6 bases, 9 bases remained unmatched. This CDR3 is built from 16 residues. For the CDR3, the DNA is TGTGCCAGCAGCTTATTTCTAGCGGGAGTAATGGATACGCAGTATTTT. Translated, it gives CASSLFLAGVMDTQYF.

This clone came up a few times. Other DNA sequences in this specimen translate into the identical CDR3. V gene TRBV5-6 combines with J gene TRBJ2-7; the D is unclear. Trimming pared 2 bases from V and 0 bases from J, leaving 9 bases between. CDR3 size: 14 residues. Germline CDR1 is SGHDT and CDR2 is YYEEEE. The CDR3 sequence is CASSFPPSSYEQYF. The CDR3 nucleotides are TGTGCCAGCAGCTTTCCCCCGAGCTCCTACGAGCAGTACTTC.

The gene calls are TRBV5-6 and TRBJ1-5; D call uncertain. Germline loops: CDR1 SGHDT, CDR2 YYEEEE. The CDR3 runs to 14 residues. Trimming cost V 3 bases and J 3 bases, with 10 bases left between them. The chain's CDR3 is CASSSTGYNQPQHF. In DNA form, the CDR3 reads TGTGCCAGCAGCTCGACGGGGTACAATCAGCCCCAGCATTTT.

This chain joins TRBV19 and TRBJ2-7; D may be TRBD2 (6 bases). Germline V lookup: CDR1 LNHDA, CDR2 SQIVND (reference sequence). V lost 4 bases and J lost 5, with 15 bases in between. CDR3 length equals 14 residues. CDR3 nucleotides: TGTGCCAGTAGTACCGGGACCCAGCGGGACGAGCAGTACTTC. Its translation: CASSTGTQRDEQYF.

This clone was counted only a few times. The chain is built from TRBV18 and TRBJ1-4; a weak D match, TRBD1 (6 bases). Trimming pared 1 base from V and 8 bases from J, leaving 11 bases between. The CDR3 runs to 14 residues. CDR1 is KGHSH and CDR2 is LQKENI in the germline V gene. The DNA for the CDR3 is TGTGCCAGCTCACCACGAGGGGGACAAGAAAAACTGTTTTTT. Encoded protein: CASSPRGGQEKLFF.

This rearrangement joins TRBV9 to TRBJ2-1; 15 positions agree with TRBD2. This CDR3 comprises 16 residues. Germline CDR1 is SGDLS and CDR2 is YYNGEE. V shed 0 bases and J 10 bases; nucleotides not matched to a gene: 5. The CDR3 reads CASSVGRTSGRGEQFF. The CDR3 bases are TGTGCCAGCAGCGTAGGTAGGACTAGCGGGAGGGGAGAGCAGTTCTTC.

The J gene is TRBJ2-1, the V gene TRBV5-1; 7 bases fit TRBD2. J was trimmed by 7 bases and V by 4 bases; bases with no gene match: 11. Germline values: CDR1 SGHRS, CDR2 YFSETQ. The CDR3 has 15 residues. Here the CDR3 reads CASSTGLPVQNEQFF. The CDR3 bases are TGCGCCAGCAGCACGGGACTACCGGTCCAAAATGAGCAGTTCTTC. Filled out from reference TRBV5-1 and TRBJ2-1, the complete variable domain reads KAGVTQTPRYLIKTRGQQVTLSCSPISGHRSVSWYQQTPGQGLQFLFEYFSETQRNKGNFPGRFSGRQFSNSRSEMNVSTLELGDSALYLCASSTGLPVQNEQFFGPGTRLTVL.

J is TRBJ2-5 and V is TRBV19, with TRBD1 identical over 10 bases. The CDR3 has 16 residues. The V segment lost 6 bases and the J segment 5 bases; nucleotides outside the gene matches: 12. CDR1 and CDR2 (germline): LNHDA, SQIVND (reference sequence). The CDR3 nucleotides read TGTGCCAGTAGCTGGGCCGGGACAGGGGTAGGGGAGACCCAGTACTTC. It encodes CASSWAGTGVGETQYF. Combining the CDR3 with reference TRBV19 and TRBJ2-5 gives the whole variable domain DGGITQSPKYLFRKEGQNVTLSCEQNLNHDAMYWYRQDPGQGLRLIYYSQIVNDFQKGDIAEGYSVSREKKESFPLTVTSAQKNPTAFYLCASSWAGTGVGETQYFGPGTRLLVL.

The chain employs TRBV5-1 and TRBJ2-3, with D unclear. The CDR3 extends over 14 amino acids. Germline CDR1 and CDR2: SGHRS and YFSETQ. V lost 4 bases and J lost 2, with 11 bases in between. CDR3 bases: TGCGCCAGCAGCCCAGAGGCAACCACAGATACGCAGTATTTT. Amino acids: CASSPEATTDTQYF.

The chain combines TRBV5-6 with TRBJ2-3; weak D call: TRBD2 (5 bases). Trimming took off 0 bases at V and 1 base at J, with 9 bases between the two ends. Germline lookup yields CDR1 SGHDT and CDR2 YYEEEE. The CDR3 sequence is 15 residues long. The CDR3 is CASSLDGGRTDTQYF. The CDR3 bases are TGTGCCAGCAGCTTGGACGGCGGGCGCACAGATACGCAGTATTTT. Combining the CDR3 with reference TRBV5-6 and TRBJ2-3 gives the whole variable domain DAGVTQSPTHLIKTRGQQVTLRCSPKSGHDTVSWYQQALGQGPQFIFQYYEEEERQRGNFPDRFSGHQFPNYSSELNVNALLLGDSALYLCASSLDGGRTDTQYFGPGTRLTVL.

The rearrangement uses TRBV7-9 and TRBJ2-5; 9 bases map to TRBD2. Trimming at V came to 1 base and at J to 2 bases, leaving 8 bases not matched to a gene. The CDR3 is made up of 17 amino acids. The germline CDR1 and CDR2 sequences are SEHNR and FQNEAQ (reference sequence). The CDR3 nucleotides read TGTGCCAGCAGCTTAGGAGGGACTAGCCCATCGCAAGAGACCCAGTACTTC. This gives the protein CASSLGGTSPSQETQYF.

This rearrangement joins TRBV2 to TRBJ2-3, with D uncertain. The CDR3 contains 14 residues. The V gene lost 5 bases and the J gene lost 1 base, with 10 bases spanning the gap. Per germline, CDR1 SNHLY and CDR2 FYNNEI. This CDR3 is CASSQVARTDTQYF. The CDR3 nucleotides read TGTGCCAGCAGTCAAGTAGCACGCACAGATACGCAGTATTTT.

V and J are TRBV2 and TRBJ2-2; TRBD2 aligns across 10 bases. This CDR3 spans 15 amino acids. V lost 7 bases to trimming and J lost 8 bases; unmatched junction nucleotides: 10. Per germline, CDR1 SNHLY and CDR2 FYNNEI. CDR3 in DNA: TGTGCCAGCATTAGCCAGCGGGAGGGCCCGGGGGAGCTGTTTTTT. This sequence encodes CASISQREGPGELFF.